The clone carrying this TCR beta chain was observed a single time. Its matching antigen is unknown. V was clipped by 4 bases and J by 4 bases, with 18 bases between them. CDR3 length: 15 amino acids. Germline values: CDR1 SGHRS, CDR2 YFSETQ. This specimen belongs to a study of T cells in narcolepsy. The study, taken as a whole, reports: Same-patient CSF and blood CD4+ T cell clonotypes included HCRT-specific and TRIB2-specific autoreactive ones.

Only in-frame clones appear in the TCRdb table, and some are missing; sequencing was by immunoSEQ multiplex PCR. Among about 31,000 clones listed, over 75% were seen once. This rearrangement joins TRBV5-1 to TRBJ2-7; D is possibly TRBD2 (6 bases). Sequenced sample: CD45RA- memory CD4+ T cells from PBMCs. The receptor was isolated from a human donor with narcolepsy. CDR3 amino acids: CASSPSPGVLYEQYF. For the CDR3, the DNA is TGCGCCAGCAGCCCGAGCCCGGGAGTGTTATACGAGCAGTACTTC.